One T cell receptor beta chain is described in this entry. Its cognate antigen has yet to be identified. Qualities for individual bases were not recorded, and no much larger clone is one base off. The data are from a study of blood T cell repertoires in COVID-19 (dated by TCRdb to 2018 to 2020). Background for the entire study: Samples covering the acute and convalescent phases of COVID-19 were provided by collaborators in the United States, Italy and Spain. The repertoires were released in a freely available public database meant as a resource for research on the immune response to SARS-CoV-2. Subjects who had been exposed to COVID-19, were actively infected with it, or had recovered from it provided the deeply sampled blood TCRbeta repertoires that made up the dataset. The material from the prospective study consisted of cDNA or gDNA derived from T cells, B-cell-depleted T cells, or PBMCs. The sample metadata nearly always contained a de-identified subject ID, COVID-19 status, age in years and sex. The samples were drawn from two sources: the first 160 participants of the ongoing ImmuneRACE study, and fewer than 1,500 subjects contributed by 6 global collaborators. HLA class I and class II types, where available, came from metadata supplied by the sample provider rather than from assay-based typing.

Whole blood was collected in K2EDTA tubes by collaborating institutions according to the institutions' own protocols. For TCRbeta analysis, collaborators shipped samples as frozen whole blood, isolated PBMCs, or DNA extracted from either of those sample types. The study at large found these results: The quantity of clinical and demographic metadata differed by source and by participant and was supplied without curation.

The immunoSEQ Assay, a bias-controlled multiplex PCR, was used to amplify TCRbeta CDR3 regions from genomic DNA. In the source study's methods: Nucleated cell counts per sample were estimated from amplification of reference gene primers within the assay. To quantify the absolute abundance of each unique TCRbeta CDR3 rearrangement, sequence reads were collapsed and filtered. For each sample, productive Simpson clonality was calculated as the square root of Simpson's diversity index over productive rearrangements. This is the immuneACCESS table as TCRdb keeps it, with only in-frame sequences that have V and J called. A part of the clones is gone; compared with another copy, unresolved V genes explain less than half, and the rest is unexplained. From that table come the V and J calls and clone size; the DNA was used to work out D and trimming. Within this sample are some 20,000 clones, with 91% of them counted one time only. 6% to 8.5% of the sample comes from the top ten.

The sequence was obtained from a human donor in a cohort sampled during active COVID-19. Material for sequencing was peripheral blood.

CDR3 sequence: CASSLTQNTEAFF. The nucleotide sequence reads as follows: TGTGCCAGCAGCTTGACTCAGAACACTGAAGCTTTCTTT. The chain employs TRBV5-4 and TRBJ1-1; the D gene cannot be named for sure. Inclusive of the bounding cysteine and phenylalanine, the CDR3 is 13 residues long. Here the CDR3 DNA is all that survives: 39 bases in frame from base 1. CDR1 and CDR2 were assigned from the germline V gene (reference sequence) as SGHNT and YYREEE. At the junction V is shortened by 1 base and J by 1 base, with 5 bases in between. The entire variable domain, with the stretches around the CDR3 drawn from the reference TRBV5-4 and TRBJ1-1 proteins, is ETGVTQSPTHLIKTRGQQVTLRCSSQSGHNTVSWYQQALGQGPQFIFQYYREEENGRGNFPPRFSGLQFPNYSSELNVNALELDDSALYLCASSLTQNTEAFFGQGTRLTVV.